This entry lists 15 T cell receptor beta chains sequenced from one sample in a study of CD8 T cells in ankylosing spondylitis. Each CDR3 protein is one row after TCRdb ran MiXCR on the 5' RACE reads. The sample gives around 130,000 distinct CDR3 sequences, roughly 13% of which show up once; 2.5% to 3% is in the top ten. Material for sequencing was blood, either unsorted or a sorted T cell fraction (not recorded which). The receptors were sampled from a female donor with ankylosing spondylitis or in good health (not recorded which).

The chain uses TRBV14 and TRBJ1-6, with 7 nucleotides matching TRBD1. The CDR3 has 13 amino acids. CDR1 is SGHDN and CDR2 is FVKESK in the germline V gene. The V gene end was trimmed by 2 bases and the J gene end by 11 bases; junction bases not matched to a gene: 3. The chain's CDR3 is CASSQSRGTPLHF. DNA of the CDR3: TGTGCCAGCAGCCAATCCAGGGGGACACCCCTCCACTTT.

There are a few counts of this clonotype. This chain uses TRBV20-1 with TRBJ2-7; TRBD1 matches 10 bases. The germline V gene has CDR1 DFQATT and CDR2 SNEGSKA (reference sequence). J lost 0 bases, V lost 3 bases, and 5 bases had no gene match. The CDR3 runs to 15 residues. The CDR3 coding sequence is TGCAGTGCTAGGGGGGGGACAGGGGACTCCTACGAGCAGTACTTC. Protein sequence: CSARGGTGDSYEQYF.

This clonotype was counted many times. CDR3 amino acids: CASSLGQVATDTQYF. The CDR3 DNA sequence: TGCGCCAGCAGCTTGGGACAGGTGGCGACAGATACGCAGTATTTT. The chain carries TRBV5-1 and TRBJ2-3; perhaps TRBD1 as D (6 bases). Looked up from germline, CDR1 is SGHRS and CDR2 is YFSETQ. V gave up 0 bases and J gave up 3 bases, with 11 bases separating them. The CDR3 covers 15 residues.

Ten or more counts support this clonotype. This rearrangement joins TRBV6-1 to TRBJ1-4, with D tentatively TRBD1 (5 bases). V gave up 1 base and J gave up 8 bases, with 8 bases separating them. The CDR3 is made up of 13 amino acids. Germline V lookup: CDR1 MNHNS, CDR2 SASEGT. The DNA of the CDR3 is TGTGCCAGCAGTGAAGACAGGCAGGAAAAACTGTTTTTT. Protein sequence: CASSEDRQEKLFF.

This clonotype was seen ten or more times. CDR3 in amino acids: CASSYLKGLNTEAFF. The CDR3 DNA follows: TGCGCCAGCAGCTATTTGAAGGGACTGAACACTGAAGCTTTCTTT. V is TRBV5-1 and J is TRBJ1-1; the D gene is possibly TRBD1 (5 bases). Germline CDR1 and CDR2: SGHRS and YFSETQ. Trimming left V 3 bases short and J 0 bases short, with 12 bases between. The CDR3 runs to 15 residues.

At least ten counts were recorded for this clonotype. V usage is TRBV20-1 and J usage is TRBJ1-5, with a possible D match to TRBD1 (6 bases). CDR3 length: 11 amino acids. The germline CDR1 and CDR2 sequences are DFQATT and SNEGSKA (reference sequence). The V end was cut by 7 bases, the J end by 9 bases, with 13 bases between. CDR3 sequence (DNA): TGCAGTGTTGGGATACAGGGGCCCCAGCATTTT. It translates to CSVGIQGPQHF.

This clonotype was picked up many times. The chain couples TRBV24-1 to TRBJ2-2; D gene uncertain. This CDR3 is built from 15 residues. V shed 2 bases and J shed 6 bases, with 12 bases lying between them. Germline V gene sequence: CDR1 KGHDR, CDR2 SFDVKD. The CDR3 bases are TGTGCCACCAGTGATTCATCTGCCCGTCCCGGGGAGCTGTTTTTT. Protein: CATSDSSARPGELFF.

This clonotype was observed many times. The rearrangement joins TRBV7-9 to TRBJ2-3; 7 bases agree with TRBD1. Germline V CDR1 and CDR2: SEHNR, FQNEAQ (reference sequence). J lost 4 bases, V lost 7 bases, and 14 bases had no gene match. CDR3 length equals 16 residues. CDR3 in amino acids: CASTLIGSGGSDTQYF. The CDR3 region has the DNA TGTGCCAGCACTCTTATTGGGTCAGGGGGATCAGATACGCAGTATTTT.

This clonotype was counted many times. V and J are TRBV27 and TRBJ2-4, with TRBD2 as a possible D gene (5 bases). V was trimmed by 3 bases and J by 1 base, leaving 10 bases between them. The CDR3 sequence is 15 residues long. The germline CDR1 and CDR2 sequences are MNHEY and SMNVEV (reference sequence). The CDR3 region has the DNA TGTGCCAGCAGTTTGGGAGTTTTGGCCAAAAACATTCAGTACTTC. Residues: CASSLGVLAKNIQYF.

This clonotype was recorded many times. The chain has TRBV6-1 and TRBJ2-1; TRBD2 aligns across 12 bases. The CDR3 is made up of 16 amino acids. Germline lookup yields CDR1 MNHNS and CDR2 SASEGT. Germline trimming cut 10 bases from V and 8 bases from J; bases unmatched to any gene: 15. For the CDR3, the DNA is TGTGCCACCACGAGCAATCTAGCGGGGGGGTCTCATGAGCAGTTCTTC. This translates into CATTSNLAGGSHEQFF.

This clonotype occurred many times. This chain connects TRBV5-1 to TRBJ1-1; 7 bases agree with TRBD1. CDR3 length: 16 amino acids. V gave up 0 bases and J gave up 0 bases; unmatched junction bases: 5. The germline CDR1 and CDR2 sequences are SGHRS and YFSETQ. This chain's CDR3 is CASSLAGTAMNTEAFF. The CDR3, as DNA: TGCGCCAGCAGCTTGGCCGGGACAGCCATGAACACTGAAGCTTTCTTT.

The J gene is TRBJ2-3, the V gene TRBV20-1; 8 nucleotides agree with TRBD2. V shed 3 bases, J shed 2 bases, and the junction held 7 bases outside the gene matches. Germline-derived CDR1 and CDR2 are DFQATT and SNEGSKA (reference sequence). This CDR3 spans 15 amino acids. The CDR3 loop is CSASPTSGPTDTQYF. CDR3 DNA sequence: TGCAGTGCTAGCCCTACTAGCGGCCCCACAGATACGCAGTATTTT.

This clonotype has more than one count but fewer than ten. The V and J genes are TRBV11-1 and TRBJ2-2, with unresolved D. Germline V gene data show CDR1 as SGHAT and CDR2 as FQDESV (reference sequence). The CDR3 has 15 amino acids. V gave up 5 bases and J gave up 1 base, with 11 bases separating them. As DNA, the CDR3 is TGTGCCAGCAGCCCGGGTCTTTTGAACACCGGGGAGCTGTTTTTT. It codes for CASSPGLLNTGELFF.

V gene TRBV24-1 combines with J gene TRBJ2-5; 8 bases fit TRBD2. Germline trimming cut 9 bases from V and 5 bases from J; bases unmatched to any gene: 10. The length of the CDR3 is 14 residues. Per the germline V gene, CDR1 is KGHDR and CDR2 is SFDVKD. This CDR3 is CATWGSGAGETQYF. The CDR3 DNA is TGTGCCACCTGGGGTAGCGGGGCGGGGGAGACCCAGTACTTC.

This clonotype occurred many times. This sequence joins TRBV28 and TRBJ2-5; D is unclear. Germline V gene sequence: CDR1 MDHEN, CDR2 SYDVKM. V lost 7 bases and J lost 4, with 10 bases in between. The CDR3 sequence is 12 residues long. CDR3 nucleotides: TGTGCCAGCACCTGGATGGGAGAGACCCAGTACTTC. It yields the protein CASTWMGETQYF.